The 25 T cell receptor beta chains in this list originate from one sample, sequenced in a study of cytomegalovirus exposure and HLA in healthy donors. PCR involved 60 Vbeta and 13 Jbeta primers. Sequencing was performed with immunoSEQ multiplex PCR; in TCRdb, only in-frame clones are kept and a portion is missing. Altogether fewer than 150,000 clones are present, roughly 80% being singletons, with the ten largest covering 6.8%. Material: PBMCs. These receptors originate from a middle-aged man in good health and CMV-seropositive.

The V gene is TRBV29-1, the J gene TRBJ1-4, with D maybe TRBD1 (5 bases). CDR1 is SQVTM, CDR2 ANQGSEA, per germline. The V end lost 4 bases, the J end lost 0 bases, and 9 bases lay between the germline ends. This CDR3 spans 14 amino acids. The CDR3 DNA is TGCAGCGTTGCTGGGGCGGCAACTAATGAAAAACTGTTTTTT. This gives the protein CSVAGAATNEKLFF. The full variable domain, with the rest looked up from reference TRBV29-1 and TRBJ1-4, is SAVISQKPSRDICQRGTSLTIQCQVDSQVTMMFWYRQQPGQSLTLIATANQGSEATYESGFVIDKFPISRPNLTFSTLTVSNMSPEDSSIYLCSVAGAATNEKLFFGSGTQLSVL.

This clone was counted a few times. The sample contains more than one DNA sequence encoding this CDR3. The chain employs TRBV7-2 and TRBJ1-1, with D tentatively TRBD1 (5 bases). Trimming shortened V by 7 bases and J by 1 base, and 10 bases separated the two germline ends. CDR3 length: 13 amino acids. Germline values: CDR1 SGHTA, CDR2 FQGNSA. For the CDR3, the DNA is TGTGCCAGCAACCGGGGGGGGAACACTGAAGCTTTCTTT. Its protein product is CASNRGGNTEAFF.

V and J are TRBV5-1 and TRBJ1-1; perhaps TRBD1 as D (5 bases). This CDR3 has 13 residues. V was clipped by 2 bases and J by 1 base, with 6 bases between them. The germline V gene encodes CDR1 SGHRS and CDR2 YFSETQ. CDR3 loop: CASSLQANTEAFF. In DNA, the CDR3 is TGCGCCAGCAGCTTACAGGCGAACACTGAAGCTTTCTTT.

Comment on this clone: An end of the junction differs from the germline gene, which may be a read error. The chain has TRBV7-2 and TRBJ2-3, with D tentatively TRBD2 (5 bases). CDR3 length: 14 residues. The germline V gene encodes CDR1 SGHTA and CDR2 FQGNSA. The CDR3 DNA is TGTGCCAGCAGCCTCCGAAGCGGCACAAATACGCAGTATTTT. Its translation is CASSLRSGTNTQYF.

The chain carries TRBV13 and TRBJ2-1; 7 bases match TRBD1. Trimming removed 5 bases from V and 8 bases from J; junction bases left unmatched: 6. This CDR3 region has 13 residues. CDR1 PRHDT and CDR2 FYEKMQ come from the germline V gene (reference sequence). In DNA form, the CDR3 reads TGTGCCAGCAGCCCGGACAGGTTGTATGAGCAGTTCTTC. It translates to CASSPDRLYEQFF. Filled out from reference TRBV13 and TRBJ2-1, the complete variable domain reads AAGVIQSPRHLIKEKRETATLKCYPIPRHDTVYWYQQGPGQDPQFLISFYEKMQSDKGSIPDRFSAQQFSDYHSELNMSSLELGDSALYFCASSPDRLYEQFFGPGTRLTVL.

The genes are TRBV27 and TRBJ2-7, with 7 nucleotides matching TRBD1. Germline trimming cut 0 bases from V and 4 bases from J; bases unmatched to any gene: 3. Germline loops: CDR1 MNHEY, CDR2 SMNVEV (reference sequence). This CDR3 contains 14 residues. The DNA of the CDR3 is TGTGCCAGCAGTTTATCAGGACAGGCGTACGAGCAGTACTTC. It translates to CASSLSGQAYEQYF.

V usage is TRBV7-9 and J usage is TRBJ2-1, with 12 positions matching TRBD2. Trimming removed 5 bases from V and 2 bases from J; junction bases left unmatched: 4. Germline CDR1 reads SEHNR; CDR2 reads FQNEAQ (reference sequence). This CDR3 has 16 residues. The chain's CDR3 is CASSPRTSGTYNEQFF. The DNA for the CDR3 is TGTGCCAGCAGCCCAAGGACTAGCGGGACCTACAATGAGCAGTTCTTC.

The chain joins TRBV5-6 to TRBJ1-6; 7 bases match TRBD1. Germline CDR1 and CDR2: SGHDT and YYEEEE. V shed 3 bases and J 5 bases; nucleotides not matched to a gene: 11. The CDR3 loop spans 17 amino acids. CDR3 in amino acids: CASSSRQGGRNNSPLHF. CDR3 nucleotide sequence: TGTGCCAGCAGCTCTCGACAGGGCGGACGAAATAATTCACCCCTCCACTTT.

The chain uses TRBV27 and TRBJ1-2; D ambiguous. Germline CDR1 is MNHEY and CDR2 is SMNVEV (reference sequence). The CDR3 consists of 13 residues. V lost 6 bases, J lost 5 bases, and 13 bases lay in between. The CDR3 loop is CASSVVGSYGYTF. The CDR3 DNA reads TGTGCCAGCAGCGTTGTCGGGTCTTATGGCTACACCTTC.

In regard to this clone: The junction differs from germline at one of its ends, possibly a read error. The chain is built from TRBV4-3 and TRBJ1-5; 9 nucleotides align to TRBD1. Per germline, CDR1 LGHNA and CDR2 YSLEER. CDR3 length equals 15 residues. For the CDR3, the DNA is TGCGCCAGCAGCCATGGACAGGGGTGGACTCAGCTCCAGCATTTT. As protein: CASSHGQGWTQLQHF.

CDR3 loop: CASSLRSSGANVLTF. In DNA, the CDR3 is TGTGCCAGCAGCTTACGGAGCTCTGGGGCCAACGTCCTGACTTTC. The genes are TRBV7-6 and TRBJ2-6; unclear D gene. From germline, CDR1 is SGHVS and CDR2 FNYEAQ. Trimming cost V 2 bases and J 0 bases, with 5 bases left between them. This CDR3 is 15 amino acids long.

The V and J genes are TRBV19 and TRBJ2-3, with 14 bases lining up with TRBD2. The V gene end was trimmed by 8 bases and the J gene end by 0 bases; junction bases not matched to a gene: 7. CDR1 and CDR2 from the germline V gene are LNHDA and SQIVND (reference sequence). The CDR3 runs 17 residues. The CDR3 spells CASGRTSGRRSTDTQYF. CDR3 bases: TGTGCCAGTGGGAGGACTAGCGGGAGGCGTAGCACAGATACGCAGTATTTT.

This chain links TRBV7-9 with TRBJ1-1; D is possibly TRBD1 (6 bases). The CDR3 length is 14 residues. Per the germline V gene, CDR1 is SEHNR and CDR2 is FQNEAQ (reference sequence). Trimming cost V 10 bases and J 6 bases, with 21 bases left between them. DNA for the CDR3: TGTGCCACCTCGGACGGCAGGGGTCTCTCTGAAGCTTTCTTT. Residues: CATSDGRGLSEAFF. Full variable domain (remainder filled in from reference TRBV7-9 and TRBJ1-1): DTGVSQNPRHKITKRGQNVTFRCDPISEHNRLYWYRQTLGQGPEFLTYFQNEAQLEKSRLLSDRFSAERPKGSFSTLEIQRTEQGDSAMYLCATSDGRGLSEAFFGQGTRLTVV.

The CDR3 protein is CASSVWTGGISNEQFF. CDR3 DNA sequence: TGTGCCAGCAGTGTCTGGACAGGGGGTATTTCAAATGAGCAGTTCTTC. The genes are TRBV6-1 and TRBJ2-1; 10 bases match TRBD1. Germline loops: CDR1 MNHNS, CDR2 SASEGT. Trimming cost V 4 bases and J 7 bases; bases outside gene matches: 10. The CDR3 runs to 16 residues.

The V call is TRBV5-4, the J call TRBJ2-1, with 13 nucleotides matching TRBD2. CDR3 length equals 19 residues. CDR1 and CDR2 (germline): SGHNT, YYREEE (reference sequence). V gave up 4 bases and J gave up 2 bases; unmatched junction bases: 12. This CDR3 reads CASSQQPGLAGIAYNEQFF. The CDR3 region has the DNA TGTGCCAGCAGCCAACAACCGGGACTAGCGGGAATCGCCTACAATGAGCAGTTCTTC.

The V gene is TRBV7-6, the J gene TRBJ1-5, with 7 bases matching TRBD1. The CDR3 is 16 residues long. V dropped 2 bases and J dropped 6; count of bases not matched to a gene: 10. The germline V gene has CDR1 SGHVS and CDR2 FNYEAQ. The CDR3: CASSLSPTGMTQPQHF. CDR3 nucleotide sequence: TGTGCCAGCAGCTTAAGTCCGACAGGGATGACTCAGCCCCAGCATTTT.

The chain is built from TRBV11-3 and TRBJ2-7; 7 positions agree with TRBD1. V lost 9 bases to trimming and J lost 2 bases; unmatched junction nucleotides: 4. In germline, CDR1 is SGHNT, CDR2 YENEEA. The CDR3 is 12 amino acids. CDR3 sequence (DNA): TGTGCCAGTCAGGACAGGCCCTACGAGCAGTACTTC. Translated: CASQDRPYEQYF.

The CDR3: CASSATRRGGTSSSYTEAFF. The CDR3 DNA is TGTGCCAGTAGTGCGACACGCAGGGGAGGGACCTCCAGTTCTTACACTGAAGCTTTCTTT. The gene calls are TRBV19 and TRBJ1-1; TRBD1 might be the D (6 bases). The CDR3 sequence is 20 residues long. The germline CDR1 and CDR2 sequences are LNHDA and SQIVND (reference sequence). With 5 bases removed from V and 3 bases from J, the gap between germline ends came to 31 bases.

The chain joins TRBV28 to TRBJ2-3, with 8 positions matching TRBD1. CDR1 is MDHEN and CDR2 is SYDVKM in the germline V gene. The junction had 3 bases not matched to a gene; V was cut back by 6 bases and J by 1 base. The CDR3 is 14 residues long. This CDR3 is CASRTGVRTDTQYF. The CDR3 DNA follows: TGTGCCAGCAGGACAGGGGTTCGCACAGATACGCAGTATTTT.

This clone was seen a single time. The J gene is TRBJ2-7, the V gene TRBV7-2; possible D gene TRBD2, 6 bases. Per germline, CDR1 SGHTA and CDR2 FQGNSA. This CDR3 spans 15 amino acids. With 1 base removed from V and 0 bases from J, the gap between germline ends came to 10 bases. CDR3 nucleotide sequence: TGTGCCAGCAGCTTAGGGTTTAGCGGCTCCTACGAGCAGTACTTC. Protein sequence: CASSLGFSGSYEQYF.

The chain employs TRBV19 and TRBJ1-2; TRBD1 might be the D (5 bases). The CDR3 loop spans 11 amino acids. Germline V lookup: CDR1 LNHDA, CDR2 SQIVND (reference sequence). Trimming left V 9 bases short and J 6 bases short, with 11 bases between. CDR3 sequence: CASRVGDGYTF. CDR3 bases: TGTGCCAGCAGGGTTGGTGATGGCTACACCTTC.

The genes are TRBV27 and TRBJ2-7; TRBD2 matches at 16 bases. Germline assignment: CDR1 MNHEY and CDR2 SMNVEV (reference sequence). After removal of 6 bases from V and 1 base from J, the junction contained 3 bases not matched to a gene. The CDR3 has 16 amino acids. Here the CDR3 reads CASRGLAGGESYEQYF. In DNA form, the CDR3 reads TGTGCCAGCAGGGGACTAGCGGGGGGGGAGTCCTACGAGCAGTACTTC.

This chain links TRBV4-3 with TRBJ2-3, with D perhaps matching TRBD2 (5 bases). The CDR3 runs 14 residues. The germline CDR1 and CDR2 sequences are LGHNA and YSLEER. V was cut by 1 base and J by 2 bases, with 7 bases left in between. CDR3 amino acids: CASSQGGITDTQYF. For the CDR3, the DNA is TGCGCCAGCAGCCAAGGAGGGATCACAGATACGCAGTATTTT.

The chain links TRBV19 to TRBJ1-5, with D maybe TRBD1 (6 bases). Germline V lookup: CDR1 LNHDA, CDR2 SQIVND (reference sequence). The CDR3 covers 17 residues. Trimming removed 0 bases from V and 0 bases from J, with 12 bases in between. CDR3 amino acids: CASSIDISDSSNQPQHF. CDR3 nucleotides: TGTGCCAGTAGTATAGATATTTCGGACAGTAGCAATCAGCCCCAGCATTTT.

The chain uses TRBV29-1 and TRBJ2-3; D not resolved. Trimming cost V 7 bases and J 1 base, with 3 bases left between them. Germline CDR1 SQVTM, CDR2 ANQGSEA. This CDR3 contains 10 residues. The CDR3 region has the DNA TGCAGCGCTGGCACAGATACGCAGTATTTT. This codes for CSAGTDTQYF.